These T cell receptor beta chains were read from a single sample in a study of T cells in Graves' hyperthyroidism and ophthalmopathy. TCRdb re-analysed the multiplex PCR reads in MiXCR, keeping a single row per CDR3 protein. The repertoire holds around 300,000 distinct CDR3 sequences, with about 20% as singletons. Sequenced material: blood. These TCRs come from a man between 25 and 39 years old with Graves' ophthalmopathy. CDR3s include the opening cysteine and the closing phenylalanine or tryptophan. A D gene is named only where the DNA matches it firmly.

v_call: TRBV7-9; j_call: TRBJ1-1; d_call: -; cdr3_aa: CASSTPTRGVDTEAFF
v_call: TRBV4-1; j_call: TRBJ2-7; d_call: -; cdr3_aa: CASSQGQGRGEQYF
v_call: TRBV11-2; j_call: TRBJ2-1; d_call: -; cdr3_aa: CASSPSQVNEQFF
v_call: TRBV28; j_call: TRBJ2-5; d_call: -; cdr3_aa: CASSTPRDAGETQYF
v_call: TRBV27; j_call: TRBJ1-1; d_call: -; cdr3_aa: CASSLGYMNTEAFF
v_call: TRBV12-3/TRBV12-4; j_call: TRBJ2-2; d_call: TRBD2; cdr3_aa: CASSLVAGGPGGELFF
v_call: TRBV3-1; j_call: TRBJ1-2; d_call: -; cdr3_aa: CASSHTVRAYGYTF
v_call: TRBV20-1; j_call: TRBJ1-1; d_call: -; cdr3_aa: CSASTPGVPEAFF
v_call: TRBV20-1; j_call: TRBJ2-7; d_call: -; cdr3_aa: CSARDPYSARGARDEQYF
v_call: TRBV28; j_call: TRBJ2-4; d_call: -; cdr3_aa: CAAGEVREKNIQYF
v_call: TRBV4-1; j_call: TRBJ2-3; d_call: TRBD2; cdr3_aa: CASSQDRLAGITDTQYF
v_call: TRBV6-6; j_call: TRBJ2-1; d_call: TRBD2; cdr3_aa: CASSYSRTSGFYEQFF
v_call: TRBV30; j_call: TRBJ1-1; d_call: TRBD1; cdr3_aa: CAWSEGALSAFF
v_call: TRBV20-1; j_call: TRBJ1-4; d_call: TRBD1; cdr3_aa: CSARPTGFGYEKLFF
v_call: TRBV7-8; j_call: TRBJ1-1; d_call: -; cdr3_aa: CASSSRVDSPTSNTEAFF
v_call: TRBV24-1; j_call: TRBJ2-7; d_call: TRBD2; cdr3_aa: CATSDSLAGQYEQYF
v_call: TRBV6-4; j_call: TRBJ2-2; d_call: -; cdr3_aa: CASSWTEGTGELFF
v_call: TRBV28; j_call: TRBJ2-7; d_call: -; cdr3_aa: CASRDQGEQYF
v_call: TRBV30; j_call: TRBJ1-1; d_call: TRBD1; cdr3_aa: CAWSRGTGGSEAFF
v_call: TRBV3-1; j_call: TRBJ2-2; d_call: -; cdr3_aa: CASSPGTGLNTGELFF
v_call: TRBV7-3; j_call: TRBJ2-1; d_call: TRBD2; cdr3_aa: CASNRGGRYNEQFF
v_call: TRBV15; j_call: TRBJ2-3; d_call: -; cdr3_aa: CATSGRVDTQYF
v_call: TRBV7-2; j_call: TRBJ1-5; d_call: -; cdr3_aa: CASSRMAQGNQPQHF
v_call: TRBV29-1; j_call: TRBJ2-5; d_call: -; cdr3_aa: CSVSKTGSGETQYF
v_call: TRBV6-1; j_call: TRBJ1-2; d_call: -; cdr3_aa: CASSELGRLYGYTF
v_call: TRBV25-1; j_call: TRBJ2-7; d_call: -; cdr3_aa: CASREAGAPGHEQYF
v_call: TRBV20-1; j_call: TRBJ2-7; d_call: -; cdr3_aa: CSARRGEQYF
v_call: TRBV6-1; j_call: TRBJ1-6; d_call: -; cdr3_aa: CASILGSASPLHF